This T cell receptor (beta chain) was found in a study of blood T cell repertoires in COVID-19. This clone came up once. TCRdb keeps only in-frame clones here, not all; method: immunoSEQ multiplex PCR. The sample has more than 200,000 clones, around 84% seen once. Sequenced material: PBMCs or T cells enriched from blood (not recorded which). This TCR was sampled from a middle-aged woman with acute COVID-19.

CDR3 sequence (DNA): TGTGCCAGCAGCTTGGGAGGGGAGGAAGTTTATGGCTACACCTTC. This sequence encodes CASSLGGEEVYGYTF. This rearrangement joins TRBV5-4 to TRBJ1-2; D might be TRBD1 (5 bases). Trimming stripped 0 bases from V and 5 bases from J, with 14 bases between. CDR3 size: 15 residues. Germline V CDR1 and CDR2: SGHNT, YYREEE (reference sequence).